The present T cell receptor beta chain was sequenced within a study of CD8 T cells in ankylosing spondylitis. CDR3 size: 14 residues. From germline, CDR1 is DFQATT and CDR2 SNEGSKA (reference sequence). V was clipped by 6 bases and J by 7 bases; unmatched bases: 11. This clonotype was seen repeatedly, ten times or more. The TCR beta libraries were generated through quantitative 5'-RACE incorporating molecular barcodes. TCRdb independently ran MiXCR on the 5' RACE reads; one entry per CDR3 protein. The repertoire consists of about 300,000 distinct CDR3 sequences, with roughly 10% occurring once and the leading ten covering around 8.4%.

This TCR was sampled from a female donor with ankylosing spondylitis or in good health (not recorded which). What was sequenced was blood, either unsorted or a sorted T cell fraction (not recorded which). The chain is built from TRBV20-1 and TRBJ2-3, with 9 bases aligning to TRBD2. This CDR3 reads CSAEAQRGVYTQYF. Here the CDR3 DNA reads TGCAGTGCCGAGGCACAGCGGGGGGTTTATACGCAGTATTTT.